Listed below are T cell receptor beta chains from one sample, sequenced in a study of cytomegalovirus exposure and HLA in healthy donors. The method was immunoSEQ multiplex PCR; TCRdb's version includes in-frame clones alone and lacks a portion of them. The sample's table shows about 160,000 clones. What was sequenced was PBMCs. All receptors derive from a man aged 30 to 39 in good health and CMV-seronegative. Each CDR3 is given with its conserved first and last residue. A D gene is named only where the DNA matches it firmly.

V	D	J	CDR3	DNA
TRBV14	NA	TRBJ2-7	CASSHRSGHPPLREQYF	TGTGCCAGCAGCCATAGGTCGGGACACCCCCCACTGCGCGAGCAGTACTTC
TRBV29-1	TRBD1	TRBJ2-7	CSVEGQGGEQYF	TGCAGCGTTGAGGGACAGGGAGGCGAGCAGTACTTC
TRBV10-2	NA	TRBJ2-7	CASKNSLYEQYF	TGCGCCAGCAAAAACAGCCTCTACGAGCAGTACTTC
TRBV6-6	TRBD1	TRBJ2-7	CASRLSQGNEQYF	TGTGCCAGCAGATTGTCACAGGGGAACGAGCAGTACTTC
TRBV10-1	TRBD2	TRBJ2-3	CASSELIAGGDTQYF	TGCGCCAGCAGTGAGTTGATAGCGGGAGGAGATACGCAGTATTTT
TRBV19	NA	TRBJ1-1	CASYDSVLWNTEAFF	TGTGCCAGTTACGACAGCGTTTTATGGAACACTGAAGCTTTCTTT
TRBV29-1	NA	TRBJ2-3	CSVKSGPDTQYF	TGCAGCGTCAAGTCAGGGCCAGATACGCAGTATTTT
TRBV30	TRBD1	TRBJ1-4	CAWTPGQANEKLFF	TGTGCCTGGACCCCGGGACAGGCGAATGAAAAACTGTTTTTT
TRBV18	TRBD1	TRBJ1-1	CASSPATGSVNTEAFF	TGTGCCAGCTCCCCAGCGACAGGGTCGGTGAACACTGAAGCTTTCTTT
TRBV28	TRBD1	TRBJ1-1	CASSLGGPNTEAFF	TGTGCCAGCAGCCTAGGGGGCCCGAACACTGAAGCTTTCTTT
TRBV30	NA	TRBJ2-7	CAWSRGWPYEQYF	TGTGCCTGGAGTCGCGGGTGGCCCTACGAGCAGTACTTC
TRBV18	TRBD2	TRBJ2-1	CASSPSGIPYNEQFF	TGTGCCAGCTCACCCAGCGGGATACCCTACAATGAGCAGTTCTTC
TRBV19	TRBD2	TRBJ2-1	CASSRLAGGPYNEQFF	TGTGCCAGTAGTAGACTAGCGGGAGGGCCTTACAATGAGCAGTTCTTC
TRBV6-6	TRBD2	TRBJ2-2	CASNRLAGGRGGELFF	TGTGCCAGCAATCGGCTAGCGGGAGGGCGAGGCGGGGAGCTGTTTTTT
TRBV7-3	TRBD1	TRBJ1-6	CASSLFGTATNSPLHF	TGTGCCAGCAGTCTTTTCGGGACAGCCACAAATTCACCCCTCCACTTT
TRBV5-1	NA	TRBJ1-5	CASSLDGVSNQPQHF	TGCGCCAGCAGCTTGGACGGAGTTAGCAATCAGCCCCAGCATTTT
TRBV27	TRBD2	TRBJ2-7	CASSLGLAGAYEQYF	TGTGCCAGCAGTTTAGGACTAGCGGGGGCCTACGAGCAGTACTTC
TRBV18	TRBD1	TRBJ2-7	CASSPPDRGTYEQYF	TGTGCCAGCTCACCACCGGACAGGGGAACCTACGAGCAGTACTTC
TRBV7-2	TRBD2	TRBJ2-3	CASSFSGRSTDTQYF	TGTGCCAGCAGCTTTAGCGGGAGAAGCACAGATACGCAGTATTTT
TRBV5-5	TRBD2	TRBJ2-7	CASSLVAGGLSYEQYF	TGTGCCAGCAGCTTGGTAGCGGGAGGATTGTCCTACGAGCAGTACTTC
TRBV4-2	TRBD2	TRBJ2-3	CASSSRSSSGDTDTQYF	TGTGCCAGCAGCTCCCGCTCCTCTAGCGGGGATACAGATACGCAGTATTTT
TRBV2	TRBD1	TRBJ2-5	CASSAQGARETQYF	TGTGCCAGCAGTGCTCAGGGGGCTAGAGAGACCCAGTACTTC
TRBV12-5	NA	TRBJ1-2	CASGLEGAIYGYTF	TGTGCTAGTGGTTTGGAGGGAGCAATTTATGGCTACACCTTC
TRBV5-8	TRBD2	TRBJ2-7	CASSRGLGTYEQYF	TGTGCCAGCAGCCGAGGACTAGGTACCTACGAGCAGTACTTC
TRBV7-9	NA	TRBJ1-4	CASRRDKDGVKLFF	TGTGCCAGCAGACGGGATAAGGATGGAGTAAAACTGTTTTTT
TRBV6-5	NA	TRBJ1-1	CASSTRENTEAFF	TGTGCCAGCAGTACCAGGGAGAACACTGAAGCTTTCTTT
TRBV5-4	TRBD1	TRBJ2-1	CASSLIRDRGHEQFF	TGTGCCAGCAGCTTGATCCGGGACAGGGGGCATGAGCAGTTCTTC
TRBV21-1	NA	TRBJ1-1	CASSKVDRGITEAFF	TGTGCCAGCAGCAAAGTGGACAGGGGGATAACTGAAGCTTTCTTT
TRBV28	NA	TRBJ1-3	CASSWTAGNTIYF	TGTGCCAGCAGTTGGACAGCTGGAAACACCATATATTTT
TRBV11-2	NA	TRBJ1-3	CASSLLVGGASGNTIYF	TGTGCCAGCAGCTTGCTTGTAGGGGGGGCCTCTGGAAACACCATATATTTT
TRBV6-4	NA	TRBJ2-6	CASSPRASSGANVLTF	TGTGCCAGCAGTCCCAGGGCCAGCTCTGGGGCCAACGTCCTGACTTTC
TRBV7-2	TRBD1	TRBJ2-3	CASSYATGAGTDTQYF	TGTGCCAGCAGCTACGCCACAGGGGCTGGCACAGATACGCAGTATTTT
TRBV12-5	TRBD1	TRBJ2-7	CASGTGTGMDEQYF	TGTGCTAGTGGAACCGGGACAGGGATGGATGAGCAGTACTTC
TRBV6-5	NA	TRBJ2-2	CATRQELTGELFF	TGTGCCACGCGACAGGAGCTCACCGGGGAGCTGTTTTTT
TRBV13	NA	TRBJ1-1	CASSFAGGNTEAFF	TGTGCCAGCAGCTTTGCGGGTGGGAACACTGAAGCTTTCTTT
TRBV29-1	TRBD2	TRBJ2-7	CSVEGTSGSYEQYF	TGCAGCGTTGAAGGGACTAGCGGGAGTTACGAGCAGTACTTC
TRBV28	NA	TRBJ1-3	CASSLGGSGNTIYF	TGTGCCAGCAGTTTAGGAGGGAGTGGAAACACCATATATTTT
TRBV7-3	NA	TRBJ2-1	CASSLGMRNEQFF	TGTGCCAGCAGCTTAGGAATGCGGAATGAGCAGTTCTTC
TRBV27	NA	TRBJ2-7	CASSSLDSYEQYF	TGTGCCAGCAGTTCCCTGGACAGCTACGAGCAGTACTTC
TRBV7-2	NA	TRBJ2-7	CASSLGQPPYEQYF	TGTGCCAGCAGCCTCGGACAGCCTCCCTACGAGCAGTACTTC
TRBV6-5	NA	TRBJ1-2	CASSPPGKDGYTF	TGTGCCAGCAGCCCCCCAGGGAAGGATGGCTACACCTTC
TRBV7-9	NA	TRBJ1-2	CASSPSSRQGYNYGYTF	TGTGCCAGCAGCCCGTCGAGTCGGCAGGGGTATAACTATGGCTACACCTTC
TRBV27	NA	TRBJ2-7	CASSLSRRVTYEQYF	TGTGCCAGCAGTTTATCAAGGCGGGTCACCTACGAGCAGTACTTC
TRBV11-3	NA	TRBJ1-1	CASSLVGNTEAFF	TGTGCCAGCAGCTTGGTCGGGAACACTGAAGCTTTCTTT